These 17 T cell receptor beta chains were sequenced from one sample in a study of early T cells in non-severe SARS-CoV-2 infection. TCRdb used MiXCR to reprocess the 5' RACE reads, holding one entry per CDR3 protein. The sample holds about 26,000 distinct CDR3 sequences; approximately 4.6% are singletons and the top ten take 3.5% to 4.5%. Sequencing was carried out using whole blood. The receptors derive from an adult who was a healthcare worker with PCR-confirmed SARS-CoV-2 infection or an uninfected control (not recorded which).

This clonotype is labeled as medium-sized (0.01 to 0.1%). One junction end does not reproduce the germline sequence, and a read error may be involved. V usage is TRBV28 and J usage is TRBJ2-6; 8 bases align to TRBD1. The CDR3 is 15 residues long. Germline V gene data show CDR1 as MDHEN and CDR2 as SYDVKM. Here the CDR3 DNA reads TGTGCCAGCAGTTTACCGCTGGGACAGGCCCACGTCCTGACTTTC. It translates to CASSLPLGQAHVLTF.

This clonotype was found many times. The rearrangement joins TRBV6-6 to TRBJ2-3, with D uncertain. CDR3 length equals 12 residues. Trimming removed 6 bases from V and 8 bases from J, with 12 bases in between. CDR1 and CDR2 (germline): MNHNY, SVGAGI (reference sequence). As DNA, the CDR3 is TGTGCCAGCAGCAAGGACCGGTCTACGCAGTATTTT. As protein: CASSKDRSTQYF.

This clonotype came up many times. The rearrangement joins TRBV7-8 to TRBJ2-2, with D unclear. The CDR3 spans 16 residues. V was pared by 3 bases and J by 0 bases, with 11 bases between. CDR1 is SGHVS, CDR2 FQNEAQ, per germline. CDR3 region: CASSFGPDPNTGELFF. CDR3 nucleotide sequence: TGTGCCAGCAGCTTCGGGCCAGACCCGAACACCGGGGAGCTGTTTTTT.

In this sample, this clonotype turned up a few times. V and J are TRBV4-1 and TRBJ2-2; unclear D gene. The CDR3 spans 16 residues. Germline CDR1 is MGHRA and CDR2 is YSYEKL. V lost 5 bases and J 0 bases, leaving 13 bases between the germline ends. The DNA for the CDR3 is TGCGCCAGCAGCTCCCGGACCGCCCCGAACACCGGGGAGCTGTTTTTT. Translated, it gives CASSSRTAPNTGELFF.

In its sample, this clonotype was seen a few times. The genes are TRBV28 and TRBJ2-2, with D unresolved. The CDR3 is made up of 13 amino acids. The V end was cut by 2 bases, the J end by 4 bases, with 5 bases between. Germline CDR1 is MDHEN and CDR2 is SYDVKM. CDR3 loop: CASSLVGTGELFF. The CDR3, as DNA: TGTGCCAGCAGTTTAGTAGGCACCGGGGAGCTGTTTTTT. Using reference TRBV28 and TRBJ2-2 for the parts outside the CDR3, the full variable domain is DVKVTQSSRYLVKRTGEKVFLECVQDMDHENMFWYRQDPGLGLRLIYFSYDVKMKEKGDIPEGYSVSREKKERFSLILESASTNQTSMYLCASSLVGTGELFFGEGSRLTVL.

This clonotype was recorded at least ten times. This chain connects TRBV27 to TRBJ2-6, with D possibly matching TRBD1 (6 bases). The CDR3 runs 17 residues. V was cut by 3 bases and J by 2 bases, with 14 bases left in between. Germline assignment: CDR1 MNHEY and CDR2 SMNVEV (reference sequence). CDR3 residues: CASSFAGDPPGANVLTF. The CDR3 DNA reads as TGTGCCAGCAGTTTCGCAGGGGACCCTCCTGGGGCCAACGTCCTGACTTTC.

This clonotype was recorded at least ten times. This rearrangement joins TRBV11-2 to TRBJ2-7; 14 nucleotides match TRBD2. CDR1 is SGHAT and CDR2 is FQNNGV in the germline V gene. The CDR3 loop spans 15 amino acids. V lost 6 bases and J lost 2; bases outside the gene matches: 3. The CDR3 sequence: CASRPTSGRAYEQYF. In DNA form, the CDR3 reads TGTGCCAGCAGACCGACTAGCGGGAGGGCCTACGAGCAGTACTTC.

This clonotype was detected ten times or more. The gene calls are TRBV2 and TRBJ2-7, with D uncertain. The V gene lost 4 bases and the J gene lost 2 bases, with 3 bases spanning the gap. This CDR3 comprises 11 residues. CDR1 and CDR2 from the germline V gene are SNHLY and FYNNEI. CDR3 in amino acids: CASSATYEQYF. Written as DNA, the CDR3 is TGTGCCAGCAGTGCAACCTACGAGCAGTACTTC.

This clonotype has a handful of counts. The genes are TRBV13 and TRBJ2-7; TRBD1 might be the D (8 bases). CDR1 is PRHDT and CDR2 is FYEKMQ in the germline V gene (reference sequence). Trimming took 4 bases from V and 2 from J, leaving 24 bases between them. The CDR3 has 18 residues. The CDR3 loop is CASSSTRDRFAGAYEQYF. The CDR3 region has the DNA TGTGCCAGCAGCTCAACTCGGGACAGGTTTGCGGGGGCCTACGAGCAGTACTTC.

At least ten counts were recorded for this clonotype. The chain has TRBV27 and TRBJ1-1; no clear D gene. The length of the CDR3 is 14 residues. Germline V gene lookup returns CDR1 MNHEY and CDR2 SMNVEV (reference sequence). The V and J ends lost 4 bases and 3 bases respectively, with 12 bases between them. CDR3 protein: CASSSRLGDTEAFF. The CDR3 DNA sequence: TGTGCCAGCAGTTCCAGGCTTGGGGACACTGAAGCTTTCTTT.

This clonotype was counted a few times. The chain links TRBV5-6 to TRBJ1-2; D gene ambiguous. CDR1 is SGHDT, CDR2 YYEEEE, per germline. CDR3 length: 15 residues. V gave up 4 bases and J gave up 3 bases, with 16 bases separating them. CDR3 residues: CASSPTPTGDYGYTF. CDR3 DNA sequence: TGTGCCAGCAGCCCGACACCTACTGGGGACTATGGCTACACCTTC.

This clonotype appeared a few times. The chain joins TRBV5-1 to TRBJ2-7; a possible D gene is TRBD2 (6 bases). This CDR3 has 13 residues. V lost 4 bases, J lost 6 bases, and 14 bases lay in between. CDR1 SGHRS and CDR2 YFSETQ come from the germline V gene. This CDR3 reads CASSHGQGGEQYF. CDR3 DNA sequence: TGCGCCAGCAGCCACGGGCAGGGAGGCGAGCAGTACTTC.

This chain links TRBV20-1 with TRBJ2-2; TRBD1 is a possible D gene (6 bases). CDR1 is DFQATT, CDR2 SNEGSKA, per germline (reference sequence). Trimming stripped 1 base from V and 2 bases from J, with 11 bases between. The CDR3 totals 15 residues. The CDR3 region is CSARGSGVNTGELFF. In nucleotides, the CDR3 is TGCAGTGCTAGAGGCTCAGGGGTCAACACCGGGGAGCTGTTTTTT.

This clonotype was observed many times. The chain joins TRBV4-2 to TRBJ2-7; D is perhaps TRBD1 or TRBD2 (6 bases each). CDR1 LGHNA and CDR2 YNFKEQ come from the germline V gene. Deletions cut 1 base from V and 7 bases from J, with 20 bases between. The CDR3 loop spans 16 amino acids. In DNA form, the CDR3 reads TGTGCCAGCAGCCAAGGTCCGGGGGCGGGTTATGTGGAGCAGTACTTC. Its translation: CASSQGPGAGYVEQYF.

With respect to this clonotype: This could be a read error, since a much larger clone is one nucleotide away. The chain carries TRBV7-3 and TRBJ2-3; D perhaps matches TRBD2 (6 bases). The germline CDR1 and CDR2 sequences are SGHTA and FQGTGA. The CDR3 is 16 amino acids. The CDR3 protein is CASSGGADPSTDMQYF. The DNA for the CDR3 is TGTGCCAGCAGCGGAGGGGCAGACCCTTCCACAGATATGCAGTATTTT.

The table lists this clonotype with many counts. This chain uses TRBV4-1 with TRBJ2-1; 12 bases fit TRBD2. The trim removed 4 bases at V and 13 bases at J, leaving 14 bases unmatched. This CDR3 is 16 amino acids long. CDR1 and CDR2 from the germline V gene are MGHRA and YSYEKL. CDR3 residues: CASSPIHPGLAGSQFF. As DNA, the CDR3 is TGCGCCAGCAGCCCAATTCACCCGGGACTAGCGGGTTCCCAGTTCTTC.

This clonotype was recorded many times. The chain couples TRBV20-1 to TRBJ1-6; D is undetermined. The V gene lost 5 bases and the J gene lost 0 bases, with 17 bases spanning the gap. Germline V CDR1 and CDR2: DFQATT, SNEGSKA (reference sequence). This CDR3 spans 17 amino acids. This CDR3 is CSALQKRRSSYNSPLHF. The CDR3 region has the DNA TGCAGTGCTCTACAAAAGCGGAGGAGCTCCTATAATTCACCCCTCCACTTT.